Listed below are T cell receptor beta chains from one sample, sequenced in a study of shared clonotypes between healthy human individuals. Libraries were prepared by immunoSEQ multiplex PCR; TCRdb keeps only in-frame clonotypes and omits some of them. The sample includes about 2 million clones, approximately 94% of them seen just once. Sequenced input: naive CD8+ T cells sorted from blood. Receptor source: a man between 18 and 35 years old in good health. Each CDR3 is given with its conserved first and last residue. Each record gives: J gene, V gene, CDR3 protein.

TRBJ2-5 | TRBV7-9 | CASSRGGQGALTQYF
TRBJ2-7 | TRBV5-4 | CASNSDAYEQYF
TRBJ1-5 | TRBV2 | CASSQDRVVQPQHF
TRBJ1-2 | TRBV5-4 | CASRAGTNVGGYGYTF
TRBJ1-1 | TRBV6-5 | CASSPLTGRTEAFF
TRBJ2-7 | TRBV27 | CASSPGGGPEQYF
TRBJ1-4 | TRBV7-9 | CASSLAVTRNEKLFF
TRBJ2-7 | TRBV28 | CASSFSGYEQYF
TRBJ2-1 | TRBV19 | CASSIDLGVYNEQFF
TRBJ2-7 | TRBV11-2 | CASSLGRGGQYEQYF